One sample yielded the 12 T cell receptor beta chains listed below, sequenced in a study of T cell responses to AZD1222 COVID-19 vaccine. Profiled with immunoSEQ multiplex PCR; TCRdb holds only in-frame clones, not every one. The sample includes more than 110,000 clones. Specimen: peripheral blood. The receptors here all came from an adult in good health.

The gene calls are TRBV7-3 and TRBJ2-3; 9 bases map to TRBD2. CDR3 length: 16 amino acids. CDR1 SGHTA and CDR2 FQGTGA come from the germline V gene. Trimming took 2 bases from V and 0 from J; bases not matched to a gene: 3. The DNA for the CDR3 is TGTGCCAGCAGCTTACAAGCGGGGGGCAGCACAGATACGCAGTATTTT. Amino acids: CASSLQAGGSTDTQYF. The full variable domain, completed using reference TRBV7-3 and TRBJ2-3, is GAGVSQTPSNKVTEKGKYVELRCDPISGHTALYWYRQSLGQGPEFLIYFQGTGAADDSGLPNDRFFAVRPEGSVSTLKIQRTERGDSAVYLCASSLQAGGSTDTQYFGPGTRLTVL.

This chain uses TRBV10-3 with TRBJ1-6; 8 bases line up with TRBD1. In germline, CDR1 is ENHRY, CDR2 SYGVKD. Germline trimming cut 11 bases from V and 0 bases from J; bases unmatched to any gene: 12. This CDR3 has 17 amino acids. The CDR3 nucleotides read TGTGCCTCCCGTGCCCGGGACAGGAGCTCCTATAATTCACCCCTCCACTTT. This gives the protein CASRARDRSSYNSPLHF.

V usage is TRBV9 and J usage is TRBJ1-6; unclear D gene. This CDR3 contains 15 residues. Germline V lookup: CDR1 SGDLS, CDR2 YYNGEE. V was shortened by 0 bases and J by 5 bases, with 9 bases between the two germline ends. CDR3 in DNA: TGTGCCAGCAGCGTAGATATGTTCGATAATTCACCCCTCCACTTT. It codes for CASSVDMFDNSPLHF.

V gene TRBV10-3 combines with J gene TRBJ1-5; D remains unclear. Germline V CDR1 and CDR2: ENHRY, SYGVKD. Trimming took 0 bases from V and 4 from J, leaving 7 bases between them. The CDR3 is 14 residues long. CDR3 region: CAISESLGNQPQHF. CDR3 DNA: TGTGCCATCAGTGAGTCGTTGGGTAATCAGCCCCAGCATTTT.

The chain couples TRBV30 to TRBJ1-2, with 7 bases identical to TRBD1. Trimming removed 7 bases from V and 4 bases from J; junction bases left unmatched: 6. The CDR3 runs 12 residues. Germline-derived CDR1 and CDR2 are GTSNPN and SVGIG (reference sequence). The chain's CDR3 is CALTGAGYGYTF. The CDR3, as DNA: TGTGCCTTAACAGGGGCAGGCTATGGCTACACCTTC.

This chain joins TRBV18 and TRBJ1-2, with D uncertain. The V end was cut by 6 bases, the J end by 4 bases, with 15 bases between. CDR3 size: 14 residues. The germline gives CDR1 KGHSH, CDR2 LQKENI. The CDR3 region has the DNA TGTGCCAGCTCCCCCCCCCTTAGATCCTATGGCTACACCTTC. Protein product: CASSPPLRSYGYTF.

The J gene is TRBJ1-1, the V gene TRBV12-3 or TRBV12-4; 9 bases agree with TRBD1. Trimming removed 2 bases from V and 11 bases from J; junction bases left unmatched: 6. The CDR3 consists of 13 residues. CDR3 DNA: TGTGCCAGCAGTTTACTAGACAGGGGGTGGGCTTTCTTT. Encoded protein: CASSLLDRGWAFF.

The rearrangement uses TRBV5-4 and TRBJ1-5; D gene ambiguous. The CDR3 totals 12 residues. Per the germline V gene, CDR1 is SGHNT and CDR2 is YYREEE (reference sequence). The V gene lost 3 bases and the J gene lost 4 bases, with 5 bases spanning the gap. The CDR3 bases are TGTGCCAGCAGCTCACCTAATCAGCCCCAGCATTTT. Amino acids: CASSSPNQPQHF. Together with reference TRBV5-4 and TRBJ1-5, the CDR3 gives the full variable domain: ETGVTQSPTHLIKTRGQQVTLRCSSQSGHNTVSWYQQALGQGPQFIFQYYREEENGRGNFPPRFSGLQFPNYSSELNVNALELDDSALYLCASSSPNQPQHFGDGTRLSIL.

J is TRBJ2-4 and V is TRBV3-1 (or the pseudogene TRBV3-2), with 8 bases aligning to TRBD1. Trimming took 3 bases from V and 4 from J; bases not matched to a gene: 14. In germline, CDR1 is LGHDT, CDR2 YNNKEL (reference sequence). The CDR3 runs 18 residues. The CDR3 region is CASSHSGGARALKNIQYF. The DNA for the CDR3 is TGTGCCAGCAGCCATTCAGGGGGCGCCAGGGCCCTAAAAAACATTCAGTACTTC.

V usage is TRBV7-2 and J usage is TRBJ1-3; D is uncertain. CDR1 SGHTA and CDR2 FQGNSA come from the germline V gene. The CDR3 consists of 14 residues. V shed 1 base and J shed 3 bases, with 7 bases lying between them. Here the CDR3 reads CASSLVRGGNTIYF. The CDR3 bases are TGTGCCAGCAGCTTAGTACGGGGTGGAAACACCATATATTTT.

The rearrangement links TRBV24-1 to TRBJ2-3; 8 bases are a match to TRBD1. V was clipped by 4 bases and J by 4 bases; unmatched bases: 6. Per germline, CDR1 KGHDR and CDR2 SFDVKD. The CDR3 length is 15 residues. The CDR3 coding sequence is TGTGCCACCAGTGAGACAGGGGCTGGTGCAGATACGCAGTATTTT. Its translation is CATSETGAGADTQYF.

The CDR3 DNA reads as TGTGCCAGCAGCCAAGATAATATACTAGCGGCGCAAGAGACCCAGTACTTC. Translating it yields CASSQDNILAAQETQYF. The chain uses TRBV4-2 and TRBJ2-5, with 8 bases lining up with TRBD2. V gave up 0 bases and J gave up 2 bases; unmatched junction bases: 8. The CDR3 consists of 17 residues. The germline gives CDR1 LGHNA, CDR2 YNFKEQ.